Listed here are 8 T cell receptor beta chains from one sample, sequenced in a study. The protocol was immunoSEQ multiplex PCR, while the TCRdb copy is restricted to in-frame clones and leaves out a portion. The sample yields under 90,000 clones, about 93% seen once. Sequencing was done on a sample of PBMCs. These receptor sequences come from a man aged 40-50 years with rheumatoid arthritis.

The chain joins TRBV28 to TRBJ2-1; the D is unclear. Germline loops: CDR1 MDHEN, CDR2 SYDVKM. The CDR3 length is 12 residues. V was pared by 6 bases and J by 3 bases, with 6 bases between. The CDR3 region is CASREFYNEQFF. For the CDR3, the DNA is TGTGCCAGCAGGGAATTCTACAATGAGCAGTTCTTC.

The chain carries TRBV7-2 and TRBJ1-2; D is uncertain. The germline V and J ends were trimmed by 5 bases and 1 base, with 11 bases remaining between them. Germline V lookup: CDR1 SGHTA, CDR2 FQGNSA. The CDR3 sequence is 14 residues long. The CDR3 region has the DNA TGTGCCAGCAGCGACCGACACCTTAACTATGGCTACACCTTC. Translating it yields CASSDRHLNYGYTF.

V usage is TRBV7-6 and J usage is TRBJ1-4; unclear D gene. The CDR3 is 16 residues long. Trimming stripped 5 bases from V and 6 bases from J, with 19 bases between. Germline assignment: CDR1 SGHVS and CDR2 FNYEAQ. The CDR3, as DNA: TGTGCCAGCAGCCAGACGACCCAGGCCAGTTATGAAAAACTGTTTTTT. Its protein product is CASSQTTQASYEKLFF.

This sequence joins TRBV3-1 (or the pseudogene TRBV3-2) and TRBJ1-1, with D perhaps TRBD1 (5 bases). V was cut by 4 bases and J by 10 bases, with 19 bases left in between. CDR3 length equals 14 residues. The V gene's germline CDR1 is LGHDT and CDR2 YNNKEL (reference sequence). This chain's CDR3 is CASSRDYVGESAFF. As DNA, the CDR3 is TGTGCCAGCAGCCGGGACTACGTTGGGGAGTCAGCTTTCTTT.

V gene TRBV27 combines with J gene TRBJ1-4; 8 bases map to TRBD1. V dropped 2 bases and J dropped 8; count of bases not matched to a gene: 7. Germline V gene lookup returns CDR1 MNHEY and CDR2 SMNVEV (reference sequence). The CDR3 has 15 amino acids. CDR3 loop: CASSLRGQVYEKLFF. CDR3 bases: TGTGCCAGCAGTTTAAGGGGACAGGTTTACGAAAAACTGTTTTTT.

This clone was detected once. V gene TRBV5-1 combines with J gene TRBJ2-1; TRBD2 is a possible D gene (5 bases). V lost 7 bases, J lost 3 bases, and 23 bases lay in between. CDR3 length: 17 amino acids. CDR1 and CDR2 from the germline V gene are SGHRS and YFSETQ. The CDR3 DNA follows: TGCGCCAGCCAGCAAGGTGGGGTTCCGGGGTTCTACAATGAGCAGTTCTTC. The encoded protein is CASQQGGVPGFYNEQFF.

This clone was seen more than once but under ten times. V is TRBV7-9 and J is TRBJ2-2; D uncertain. The CDR3 spans 13 residues. Germline V gene data show CDR1 as SEHNR and CDR2 as FQNEAQ (reference sequence). V lost 2 bases and J 0 bases, leaving 1 base between the germline ends. The CDR3 DNA reads as TGTGCCAGCAGCTTATCGAACACCGGGGAGCTGTTTTTT. Translating gives CASSLSNTGELFF.

This rearrangement joins TRBV30 to TRBJ1-5, with TRBD1 matching 7 bases. Germline assignment: CDR1 GTSNPN and CDR2 SVGIG (reference sequence). This CDR3 is 13 amino acids long. V lost 0 bases and J lost 5; bases outside the gene matches: 1. The CDR3 is CAWSVGGHQPQHF. The CDR3 nucleotides are TGTGCCTGGAGTGTAGGGGGCCATCAGCCCCAGCATTTT.